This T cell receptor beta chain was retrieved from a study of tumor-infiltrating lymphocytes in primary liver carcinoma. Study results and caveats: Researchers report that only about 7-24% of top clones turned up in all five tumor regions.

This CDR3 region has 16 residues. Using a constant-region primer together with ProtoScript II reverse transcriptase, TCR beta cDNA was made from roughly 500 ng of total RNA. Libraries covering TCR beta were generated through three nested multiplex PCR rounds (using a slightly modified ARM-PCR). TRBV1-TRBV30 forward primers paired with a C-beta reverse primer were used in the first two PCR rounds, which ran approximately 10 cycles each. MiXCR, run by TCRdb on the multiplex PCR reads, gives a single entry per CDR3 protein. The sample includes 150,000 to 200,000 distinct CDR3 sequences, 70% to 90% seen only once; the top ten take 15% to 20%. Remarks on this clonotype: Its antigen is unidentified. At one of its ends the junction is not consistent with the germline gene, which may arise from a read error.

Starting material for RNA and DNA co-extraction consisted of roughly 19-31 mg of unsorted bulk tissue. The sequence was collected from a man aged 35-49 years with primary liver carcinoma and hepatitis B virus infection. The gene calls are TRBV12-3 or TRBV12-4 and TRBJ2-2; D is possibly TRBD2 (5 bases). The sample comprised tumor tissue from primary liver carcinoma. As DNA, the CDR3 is TGTGCCAGCAGTCCCCGGCGGCGGATAAACACCGGGGAACTGTTTTTT. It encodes CASSPRRRINTGELFF.